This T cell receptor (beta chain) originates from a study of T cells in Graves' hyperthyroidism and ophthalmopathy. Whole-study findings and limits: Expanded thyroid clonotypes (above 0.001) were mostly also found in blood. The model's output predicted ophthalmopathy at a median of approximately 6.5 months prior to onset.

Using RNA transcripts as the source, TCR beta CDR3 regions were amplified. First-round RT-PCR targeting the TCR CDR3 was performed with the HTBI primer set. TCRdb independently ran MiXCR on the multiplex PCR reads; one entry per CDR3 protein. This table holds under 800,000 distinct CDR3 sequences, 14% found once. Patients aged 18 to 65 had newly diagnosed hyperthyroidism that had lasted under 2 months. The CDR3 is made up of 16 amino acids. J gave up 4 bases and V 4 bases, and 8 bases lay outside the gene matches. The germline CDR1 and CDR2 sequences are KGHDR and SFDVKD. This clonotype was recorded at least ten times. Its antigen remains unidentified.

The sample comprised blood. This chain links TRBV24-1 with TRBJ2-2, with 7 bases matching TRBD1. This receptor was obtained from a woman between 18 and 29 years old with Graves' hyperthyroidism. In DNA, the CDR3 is TGTGCCACCAGTGAAGCTCCGACAGGGCCCACCGGGGAGCTGTTTTTT. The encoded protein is CATSEAPTGPTGELFF.